This is a list of T cell receptor beta chains from one sample in a study of blood T cell repertoires in COVID-19. Sequenced by immunoSEQ multiplex PCR; TCRdb stores in-frame clones only, minus some. Here the sample spans some 87,000 clones, around four fifths being singletons. Sequenced: peripheral blood. The receptors originated from a human donor in a cohort sampled during active COVID-19. The CDR3 runs from the conserved cysteine through the conserved F or W. Fields, in order: V gene, clone size, J gene, D gene, CDR3 DNA, CDR3 protein. D genes are given only for firm matches. Some rows have no size entry. The others give once, few or many, or a class for an expanded clone.

>TRBV19|.|TRBJ2-1|TRBD2
TGTGCCAGTACCGAAAGGGGAAGGCGCGGGGGGGGCAATGAGCAGTTCTTC
CASTERGRRGGGNEQFF
>TRBV19|.|TRBJ1-2|.
TGTGCCAGCTCATATCGACAGAAGGACGGCTACACCTTC
CASSYRQKDGYTF
>TRBV7-3|.|TRBJ1-6|.
TGTGCCAGCAGCTTATTCAGGGGAAATTCACCCCTCCACTTT
CASSLFRGNSPLHF
>TRBV6-5|.|TRBJ2-7|.
TGTGCCAGCAGTTACTCGGTCTCCAGAACCTCTTACGAGCAGTACTTC
CASSYSVSRTSYEQYF
>TRBV19|.|TRBJ1-6|TRBD1
TGTGCCAGTAGTATTCTCGGGACAGGGGGATCACCCCTCCACTTT
CASSILGTGGSPLHF
>TRBV7-6|.|TRBJ2-5|TRBD1
TGTGCCAGCAGCGGAACAGGGGGCGGGAAGACCCAGTACTTC
CASSGTGGGKTQYF
>TRBV27|.|TRBJ1-1|.
TGTGCCAGCAGTTTTCAGAGGAGGGAGACTGAAGCTTTCTTT
CASSFQRRETEAFF
>TRBV28|.|TRBJ2-7|TRBD1
TGTGCCAGCAGCCCGACAGGGAAGAACCACGAGCAGTACTTC
CASSPTGKNHEQYF
>TRBV5-1|.|TRBJ1-1|TRBD1
TGCGCCAGCAGCCCCATACCGGGACAGGAAGCTTTCTTT
CASSPIPGQEAFF
>TRBV11-3|.|TRBJ2-7|TRBD2
TGTGCCAGCAGCCGGGGGGGTTCCTACGAGCAGTACTTC
CASSRGGSYEQYF
>TRBV9|.|TRBJ1-1|.
TGTGCCAGCAGCGTAACTCCGAGCACTGAAGCTTTCTTT
CASSVTPSTEAFF
>TRBV27|.|TRBJ1-1|TRBD1
TGTGCCAGCAGATTGACAGGGTTGGCCACTGAAGCTTTCTTT
CASRLTGLATEAFF
>TRBV28|.|TRBJ1-6|TRBD1
TGTGCCACCCCCCTGGACAGGGTATGGTCACCCCTCCACTTT
CATPLDRVWSPLHF
>TRBV6-5|.|TRBJ1-2|.
TGTGCCAGCAGCCAGAACAGAAACTATGGCTACACCTTC
CASSQNRNYGYTF
>TRBV7-2|.|TRBJ2-3|.
TGTGCCAGCAGCCCCTCAGGGACTCCCTCCGATACGCAGTATTTT
CASSPSGTPSDTQYF
>TRBV3-1/TRBV3-2|.|TRBJ1-2|.
TGTGCCAGCTGGACTTGGGTAGGCTACACCTTC
CASWTWVGYTF
>TRBV29-1|.|TRBJ1-2|.
TGCAGCGTTGAAAGAGGAAGGAATGGCTACACCTTC
CSVERGRNGYTF
>TRBV15|.|TRBJ1-2|.
TGTGCCACCAGCAGAGTTGAGGACGGGGGGAGGTATGGCTACACCTTC
CATSRVEDGGRYGYTF
>TRBV5-5|once|TRBJ2-5|.
TGTGCCAGTGCAGAGGGGGAAGGGACCCAGTACTTC
CASAEGEGTQYF
>TRBV7-9|.|TRBJ1-2|TRBD1
TGTGCCAGCAGCCTCCAGGGGGGAAGCTATGGCTACACCTTC
CASSLQGGSYGYTF
>TRBV24-1|.|TRBJ2-1|.
TGTGCCACCAGTGTTGGTAGTCTAGATGAGCAGTTCTTC
CATSVGSLDEQFF
>TRBV24-1|.|TRBJ2-3|TRBD1
TGTGCCACCGGGGCGCGGGACAGGGCCCCAGATACGCAGTATTTT
CATGARDRAPDTQYF
>TRBV10-3|.|TRBJ1-1|TRBD1
TGTGCCATCAGTGAGGCTCCGGGACAGGGTGACACTGAAGCTTTCTTT
CAISEAPGQGDTEAFF
>TRBV5-1|.|TRBJ2-7|TRBD1
TGCGCCAGCCAGGGGGGACAGGGCTCCTACGAGCAGTACTTC
CASQGGQGSYEQYF
>TRBV29-1|few|TRBJ2-7|.
TGCAGCGTACAAAGGAACTACTACGAGCAGTACTTC
CSVQRNYYEQYF